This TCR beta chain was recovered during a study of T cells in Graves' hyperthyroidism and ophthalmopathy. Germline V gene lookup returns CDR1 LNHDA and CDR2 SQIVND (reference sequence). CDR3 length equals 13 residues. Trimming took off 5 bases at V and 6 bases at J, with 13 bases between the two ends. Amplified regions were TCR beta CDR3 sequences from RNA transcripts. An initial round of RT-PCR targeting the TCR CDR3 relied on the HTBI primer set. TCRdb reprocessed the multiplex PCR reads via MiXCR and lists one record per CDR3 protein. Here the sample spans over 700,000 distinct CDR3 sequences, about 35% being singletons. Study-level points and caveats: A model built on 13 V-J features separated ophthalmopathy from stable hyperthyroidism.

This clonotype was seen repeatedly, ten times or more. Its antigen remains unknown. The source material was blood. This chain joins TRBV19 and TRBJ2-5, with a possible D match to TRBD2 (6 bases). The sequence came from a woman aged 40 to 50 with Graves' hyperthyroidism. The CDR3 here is CASSAGLEQTQYF. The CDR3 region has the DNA TGTGCCAGTAGTGCGGGGCTGGAGCAGACCCAGTACTTC.